The rows below give T cell receptor beta chains drawn from one sample of a study of preoperative IRX-2 immunotherapy in early breast cancer. Sequencing used immunoSEQ multiplex PCR; TCRdb keeps in-frame clones, though not all of them. The data show 55,000 to 70,000 clones, around 94% seen once. This specimen was taken from a patient treated with IRX-2 immunotherapy. These receptors were taken from a human donor with breast cancer. Both conserved end residues are part of each CDR3. The D gene is left open where the match is weak. A row's size may be missing; if present it is once, few, many or a size class.

d_call j_call clone_size v_call cdr3_nt cdr3_aa
NA TRBJ2-3 once TRBV4-3 TGCGCCAGCAGCCAAAATTTATATAGTTTGAGCACAGATACGCAGTATTTT CASSQNLYSLSTDTQYF
NA TRBJ1-2 NA TRBV2 TGTGCCAGCAGTGAAGCGAGAACCGATCGACGGGGTGGCTACACCTTC CASSEARTDRRGGYTF
NA TRBJ1-2 NA TRBV7-3 TGTGCCAGCAGCTTAACCTCTTCAGACAACTATGGCTACACCTTC CASSLTSSDNYGYTF
NA TRBJ1-1 NA TRBV5-1 TGCGCCAGCAGCTTGTCGGGGGGCAACACTGAAGCTTTCTTT CASSLSGGNTEAFF
TRBD1 TRBJ1-4 NA TRBV10-3 TGTGCCATCAGTCCCGGGACAGGGTTTAATGAAAAACTGTTTTTT CAISPGTGFNEKLFF
TRBD2 TRBJ2-7 NA TRBV4-3 TGCGCCAGCAGCCAAGGGCTCCTAGCGGAGCACTACGAGCAGTACTTC CASSQGLLAEHYEQYF
TRBD2 TRBJ2-7 NA TRBV28 TGTGCCAGCAGTCGAACCTTAGCGGGAGTGGTCAACGAGCAGTACTTC CASSRTLAGVVNEQYF
TRBD1 TRBJ2-7 NA TRBV6-6 TGTGCCAGCAGTTCCCCGGACAGGAGCTCCTACGAGCAGTACTTC CASSSPDRSSYEQYF
NA TRBJ2-5 NA TRBV10-3 TGTGCCATCAGTGAGATAGCTACGCCCACTTCGGACCAGTACTTC CAISEIATPTSDQYF
NA TRBJ2-7 NA TRBV11-2 TGTGCCAGCAGCTTAGTCTCCCAAACCCACCGGGGTGAGCAGTACTTC CASSLVSQTHRGEQYF
TRBD2 TRBJ2-5 NA TRBV18 TGTGCCACCGCCGCTAGCGGGAAAGAGACCCAGTACTTC CATAASGKETQYF